The subject of this entry is one TCR beta chain. What it binds is unknown. Amplification used 60 Vbeta primers and 13 Jbeta primers. Profiling relied on immunoSEQ multiplex PCR, and the TCRdb table lists in-frame clones only, not all of them. The sample shows 130,000 or so clones, approximately 77% of them seen only once. This sample was taken from a study of cytomegalovirus exposure and HLA in healthy donors. General study findings and limits: Researchers reported in a later analysis that a missense DCLRE1C variant was tied to TCR beta V- and J-gene trimming.

V lost 0 bases and J 10 bases, leaving 9 bases between the germline ends. Germline CDR1 reads LGHNA; CDR2 reads YNFKEQ. The CDR3 totals 12 residues. The J gene is TRBJ1-1, the V gene TRBV4-2; no definite D call. The sequencing input was PBMCs. The TCR originated in a middle-aged woman in good health and CMV-seronegative. The CDR3 DNA follows: TGTGCCAGCAGCCAAGATCGGAGGGTAGCTTTCTTT. It encodes CASSQDRRVAFF.